This T cell receptor (beta chain) is drawn from a study of T-cell memory formation after mild COVID-19. The study, taken as a whole, reports: The authors left the SARS-CoV-2 specificity of second-wave clones peaking on day 37 unconfirmed. Pre-infection memory showed some responding clones, and this suggested that cross-reactive memory joined.

The table lists this clonotype with many counts. What it binds is not known. Deletions cut 7 bases from V and 7 bases from J, with 16 bases between. Germline CDR1 is MNHEY and CDR2 is SMNVEV (reference sequence). The CDR3 totals 14 residues. One entry per CDR3 protein, called by TCRdb with MiXCR from the 5' RACE reads. Of more than 450,000 distinct CDR3 sequences listed, roughly 18% are singletons. The chain carries TRBV27 and TRBJ1-4; D unresolved. Sequenced: PBMCs or a T cell subset sorted from them (not recorded which). This TCR was sampled from an adult woman who had mild COVID-19 (a few samples of this study predate the infection). Cell type and time point are not known. CDR3 in DNA: TGTGCCAGCAAGAGAGAGGCGGGTACTGAAAAACTGTTTTTT. This gives the protein CASKREAGTEKLFF.